The 22 T cell receptor beta chains below come from one sample, sequenced in a study of CXCR3-negative and CXCR3-positive naive CD8 T cells. With UMI labels, 5' RACE was used to prepare the TRB cDNA libraries. TCRdb reprocessed the 5' RACE reads and keeps a single row for each CDR3 protein, giving no DNA. The sample has 46,000 or so distinct CDR3 sequences; the top ten hold about 2.3%. The sequencing input was naive CXCR3- CD8+ T cells from blood. Indicated subset: CD45RO-CCR7+CD27+CD95- naive CD8+ T cells lacking CXCR3 (TNR3-). The receptors derive from a human donor in good health. Some clones in this sample may be carry-over from other donors' samples.

V gene TRBV6-2 or TRBV6-3 combines with J gene TRBJ2-5; the TRBD2 assignment by TCRdb is unverifiable without DNA. CDR1 MNHEY and CDR2 SVGEGT come from the germline V gene. The CDR3 is 17 amino acids. This CDR3 is CASSPRVGLAGAETQYF.

This sequence joins TRBV9 and TRBJ2-7; TCRdb designates TRBD2, a call that cannot be tested without DNA. This CDR3 has 13 residues. Per germline, CDR1 SGDLS and CDR2 YYNGEE. CDR3 protein: CASSPLLFGEQYF.

V usage is TRBV7-9 and J usage is TRBJ1-1; TCRdb indicates TRBD1, and absent DNA this call remains unverified. The CDR3 has 17 amino acids. Germline CDR1 and CDR2: SEHNR and FQNEAQ (reference sequence). The CDR3: CASSLYSGGWGNTEAFF.

The V gene is TRBV7-6, the J gene TRBJ2-1; TCRdb indicates TRBD1, and absent DNA this call remains unverified. In germline, CDR1 is SGHVS, CDR2 FNYEAQ. The CDR3 is made up of 16 amino acids. CDR3 in amino acids: CASSLQEAGGYNEQFF.

This rearrangement joins TRBV6-6 to TRBJ2-1. Germline V gene sequence: CDR1 MNHNY, CDR2 SVGAGI (reference sequence). There are 12 residues in the CDR3. CDR3 protein: CASSYSLDEQFF.

This chain connects TRBV7-3 to TRBJ2-2. The CDR3 is made up of 12 amino acids. From germline, CDR1 is SGHTA and CDR2 FQGTGA. CDR3 amino acids: CASSFRPGELFF.

The chain couples TRBV27 to TRBJ1-4. This CDR3 has 13 amino acids. Germline V gives CDR1 MNHEY, CDR2 SMNVEV (reference sequence). CDR3 protein: CASSSATNEKLFF.

This chain joins TRBV14 and TRBJ2-1; TCRdb's D call of TRBD1 is untestable without DNA. Germline V gives CDR1 SGHDN, CDR2 FVKESK. This CDR3 spans 16 amino acids. The CDR3 spells CASSHLRSGAGNEQFF. The whole variable domain, filled in from reference TRBV14 and TRBJ2-1, reads EAGVTQFPSHSVIEKGQTVTLRCDPISGHDNLYWYRRVMGKEIKFLLHFVKESKQDESGMPNNRFLAERTGGTYSTLKVQPAELEDSGVYFCASSHLRSGAGNEQFFGPGTRLTVL.

This chain links TRBV27 with TRBJ2-5; the TCRdb D gene call, TRBD2, has no DNA to confirm it. The germline CDR1 and CDR2 sequences are MNHEY and SMNVEV (reference sequence). The CDR3 sequence is 17 residues long. The CDR3 is CASSLSGLAVYQETQYF.

The chain combines TRBV28 with TRBJ2-1. Germline values: CDR1 MDHEN, CDR2 SYDVKM. The length of the CDR3 is 16 residues. CDR3 protein: CASSLVTLTVESEQFF.

The gene calls are TRBV6-2 or TRBV6-3 and TRBJ2-5; TCRdb proposes TRBD2, but this gene call is untestable without DNA. CDR1 is MNHEY and CDR2 is SVGEGT in the germline V gene. This CDR3 region has 14 residues. The CDR3 sequence is CASSYWEGTETQYF.

V gene TRBV25-1 combines with J gene TRBJ2-7; TCRdb designates TRBD1, a call that cannot be tested without DNA. The germline gives CDR1 MGHDK, CDR2 SYGVNS. CDR3 length: 12 residues. Here the CDR3 reads CASGLGGDEQYF.

The CDR3 spells CASSSLDSGESTDTQYF. This chain uses TRBV28 with TRBJ2-3; with no DNA, the TCRdb D assignment of TRBD2 cannot be verified. This CDR3 is built from 17 residues. Germline V lookup: CDR1 MDHEN, CDR2 SYDVKM.

V and J are TRBV6-6 and TRBJ2-7; without DNA, the TCRdb call of TRBD1 cannot be checked. The CDR3 runs 11 residues. Germline loops: CDR1 MNHNY, CDR2 SVGAGI (reference sequence). CDR3 sequence: CASSYGGEQYF.

The chain joins TRBV19 to TRBJ2-1; lacking DNA, the TRBD2 call made by TCRdb goes unchecked. The CDR3 contains 16 residues. Germline CDR1 reads LNHDA; CDR2 reads SQIVND (reference sequence). Here the CDR3 reads CASSAASGGSYNEQFF.

This chain uses TRBV4-3 with TRBJ2-1. Germline lookup yields CDR1 LGHNA and CDR2 YSLEER. The length of the CDR3 is 15 residues. CDR3 amino acids: CASSQGQGNYNEQFF.

The chain couples TRBV9 to TRBJ1-2; TCRdb indicates TRBD1, and absent DNA this call remains unverified. Germline assignment: CDR1 SGDLS and CDR2 YYNGEE. This CDR3 has 16 amino acids. CDR3 sequence reads: CASSVLEGQSLYGYTF. Supplemented by reference TRBV9 and TRBJ1-2, the full variable domain reads DSGVTQTPKHLITATGQRVTLRCSPRSGDLSVYWYQQSLDQGLQFLIQYYNGEERAKGNILERFSAQQFPDLHSELNLSSLELGDSALYFCASSVLEGQSLYGYTFGSGTRLTVV.

This sequence joins TRBV7-3 and TRBJ2-5; the D call of TRBD2 rests on TCRdb alone, since no DNA is present to check it. CDR1 is SGHTA, CDR2 FQGTGA, per germline. The CDR3 runs 14 residues. The CDR3 spells CASSLTGGPETQYF.

The chain carries TRBV6-5 and TRBJ1-1; TCRdb names TRBD1, which stays unverified in the absence of DNA. The germline gives CDR1 MNHEY, CDR2 SVGAGI. The CDR3 length is 16 residues. The CDR3 reads CASTKDRAVGNTEAFF.

The chain links TRBV13 to TRBJ1-1. The V gene's germline CDR1 is PRHDT and CDR2 FYEKMQ (reference sequence). This CDR3 region has 16 residues. CDR3 loop: CASSPQTEGRSTEAFF.

The chain uses TRBV28 and TRBJ2-7; TCRdb calls TRBD1, which cannot be checked without DNA. Germline values: CDR1 MDHEN, CDR2 SYDVKM. This CDR3 is 14 amino acids long. This CDR3 reads CASSPRDTGAAQYF.

The CDR3 sequence is CASSSWTGRDGYTF. V gene TRBV28 combines with J gene TRBJ1-2. This CDR3 has 14 amino acids. Germline loops: CDR1 MDHEN, CDR2 SYDVKM.